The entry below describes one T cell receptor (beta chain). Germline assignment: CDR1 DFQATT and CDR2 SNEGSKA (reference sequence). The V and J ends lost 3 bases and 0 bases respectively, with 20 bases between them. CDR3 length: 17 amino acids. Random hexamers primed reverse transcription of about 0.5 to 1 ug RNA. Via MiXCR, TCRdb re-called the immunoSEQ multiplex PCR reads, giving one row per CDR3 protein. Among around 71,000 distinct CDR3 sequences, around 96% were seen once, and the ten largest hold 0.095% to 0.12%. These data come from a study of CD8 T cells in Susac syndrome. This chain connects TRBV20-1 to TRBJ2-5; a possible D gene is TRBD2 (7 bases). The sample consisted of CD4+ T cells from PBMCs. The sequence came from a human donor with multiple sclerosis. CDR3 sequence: CSASGPGGGPYQETQYF. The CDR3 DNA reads TGCAGTGCTAGCGGTCCGGGCGGGGGCCCGTACCAAGAGACCCAGTACTTC.